Below, one T cell receptor beta chain is given with its context. The repertoire was sequenced with immunoSEQ multiplex PCR; TCRdb's copy has only in-frame clones and lacks some. The repertoire has tens of thousands of clones, 92% of them found once; the top ten carry about 2.5%. The sample belongs to a study of T cell changes during pregnancy in multiple sclerosis. This CDR3 spans 12 amino acids. The junction had 5 bases not matched to a gene; V was cut back by 7 bases and J by 4 bases. CDR1 is SQVTM, CDR2 ANQGSEA, per germline. The V gene is TRBV29-1, the J gene TRBJ2-5; 8 bases match TRBD1. Material: peripheral blood, obtained before pregnancy. The source is a female donor with multiple sclerosis, enrolled in a pregnancy study. The DNA of the CDR3 is TGCAGCGCCCTGGACAGGGCAGAGACCCAGTACTTC. Protein: CSALDRAETQYF.